One sample yielded the 11 T cell receptor beta chains listed below, sequenced in a study of blood T cell repertoires in COVID-19. Assay: immunoSEQ multiplex PCR; the TCRdb copy retains only in-frame clones and omits some. This repertoire shows about 410,000 clones, 89% found once; its top ten account for approximately 1.5%. Source material: peripheral blood. These receptors were taken from a woman aged 40 to 49 with COVID-19, enrolled during active disease.

This CDR3 is CASSPPAGSNEQFF. CDR3 bases: TGTGCCAGCAGCCCCCCCGCTGGGAGCAATGAGCAGTTCTTC. The gene calls are TRBV3-1 (or the pseudogene TRBV3-2) and TRBJ2-1; TRBD2 is a possible D gene (5 bases). The CDR3 sequence is 14 residues long. Trimming took 4 bases from V and 6 from J, leaving 13 bases between them. Germline CDR1 reads LGHDT; CDR2 reads YNNKEL (reference sequence).

The chain combines TRBV5-1 with TRBJ1-4; the D is unclear. The CDR3 loop spans 14 amino acids. CDR1 is SGHRS and CDR2 is YFSETQ in the germline V gene. The V end lost 5 bases, the J end lost 0 bases, and 8 bases lay between the germline ends. CDR3 coding DNA: TGCGCCAGCAGGATGGACTCAACTAATGAAAAACTGTTTTTT. Translation: CASRMDSTNEKLFF.

V usage is TRBV19 and J usage is TRBJ1-2, with a weak D call TRBD1 (6 bases). The CDR3 runs to 15 residues. The V end lost 9 bases, the J end lost 7 bases, and 24 bases lay between the germline ends. Germline V CDR1 and CDR2: LNHDA, SQIVND (reference sequence). CDR3 loop: CASGTTGKRGLGYTF. DNA for the CDR3: TGTGCCAGCGGTACCACAGGGAAACGAGGCCTTGGCTACACCTTC.

The J gene is TRBJ2-7, the V gene TRBV6-5; 7 bases agree with TRBD1. Germline-derived CDR1 and CDR2 are MNHEY and SVGAGI. This CDR3 has 15 amino acids. Trimming at V came to 6 bases and at J to 2 bases, leaving 10 bases not matched to a gene. The CDR3 DNA reads as TGTGCCAGCAGCCCCGGACAGGCTCCTACCTACGAGCAGTACTTC. It translates to CASSPGQAPTYEQYF.

The J gene is TRBJ1-5, the V gene TRBV2; D may be TRBD1 (5 bases). This CDR3 spans 13 amino acids. Germline V lookup: CDR1 SNHLY, CDR2 FYNNEI. The V and J ends lost 8 bases and 5 bases respectively, with 13 bases between them. CDR3 DNA: TGTGCCAGCGTTGAGGGGAGGTATCAGCCCCAGCATTTT. Translated: CASVEGRYQPQHF.

This chain links TRBV27 with TRBJ1-5, with D tentatively TRBD1 (5 bases). Germline lookup yields CDR1 MNHEY and CDR2 SMNVEV (reference sequence). The CDR3 has 14 amino acids. V lost 4 bases to trimming and J lost 7 bases, with 14 bases between them. The CDR3 DNA reads TGTGCCAGCAGTTCGGCCGGGGGGAAGCAGCCCCAGCATTTT. This codes for CASSSAGGKQPQHF.

This chain connects TRBV24-1 to TRBJ2-3, with D perhaps TRBD2 (6 bases). Deletions cut 12 bases from V and 3 bases from J, with 12 bases between. CDR1 is KGHDR and CDR2 is SFDVKD in the germline V gene. The CDR3 is 12 amino acids. The DNA of the CDR3 is TGTGCCTCCGGGGGTGCGACAGATACGCAGTATTTT. Protein sequence: CASGGATDTQYF.

The chain joins TRBV27 to TRBJ1-2; unclear D gene. The germline V gene encodes CDR1 MNHEY and CDR2 SMNVEV (reference sequence). The CDR3 is 12 residues long. Trimming stripped 5 bases from V and 3 bases from J, with 7 bases between. CDR3 sequence: CASSLTYYGYTF. Here the CDR3 DNA reads TGTGCCAGCAGTCTAACCTACTATGGCTACACCTTC.

The chain has TRBV30 and TRBJ1-5; D is unresolved. The CDR3 loop spans 14 amino acids. Germline lookup yields CDR1 GTSNPN and CDR2 SVGIG (reference sequence). V lost 0 bases and J lost 5, with 11 bases in between. CDR3 DNA sequence: TGTGCCTGGAGTGTGAAACAGTCCTATCAGCCCCAGCATTTT. It yields the protein CAWSVKQSYQPQHF.

This chain links TRBV19 with TRBJ1-5, with D perhaps TRBD1 (6 bases). The CDR3 runs to 16 residues. Germline loops: CDR1 LNHDA, CDR2 SQIVND (reference sequence). Trimming pared 6 bases from V and 0 bases from J, leaving 15 bases between. The CDR3 DNA sequence: TGTGCCAGTAGAGTAACAGGGAGTTATAGCAATCAGCCCCAGCATTTT. Amino acids: CASRVTGSYSNQPQHF.

The genes are TRBV28 and TRBJ2-3, with D maybe TRBD1 (6 bases). The CDR3 is 17 amino acids. The V end was cut by 5 bases, the J end by 0 bases, with 18 bases between. Germline CDR1 is MDHEN and CDR2 is SYDVKM. CDR3 residues: CASSALSHRVSTDTQYF. CDR3 DNA sequence: TGTGCCAGCAGTGCATTATCGCACAGGGTTAGCACAGATACGCAGTATTTT.